This T cell receptor beta chain emerged from a study of cytomegalovirus exposure and HLA in healthy donors. Turning to the study itself: Per a later analysis, the approximately 690 first-cohort and approximately 120 validation repertoires shared one platform.

With regard to this clone: Its antigen is not known.

Overall study results and limits: The study recorded 164 TCR beta chains that were cytomegalovirus-associated. High specificity and sensitivity for cytomegalovirus status were reported for the classifier.

Here immunoSEQ multiplex PCR was the method, and the copy in TCRdb shows in-frame clones only, minus some. The sample includes roughly 130,000 clones, about nine tenths of them seen just once. Sequencing used PBMCs. This TCR came from a man aged 30 to 45 in good health and CMV-seronegative.

In DNA, the CDR3 is TGTGCCAGCAGCTTATTTAGAAGCTCCTACGAGCAGTACTTC. Translating gives CASSLFRSSYEQYF. The genes are TRBV11-2 and TRBJ2-7, with D unclear. The CDR3 runs 14 residues. Per germline, CDR1 SGHAT and CDR2 FQNNGV. V shed 2 bases and J shed 0 bases, with 8 bases lying between them.